This TCR beta chain was identified in a study of Ad26.COV2.S vaccination and SARS-CoV-2 variants. The treatment here: roughly 19 received Ad26.COV2.S at low or high dose, single or two shots; five or six received placebo; per-sample allocation not given. Collection of the samples took place on day 63 after the first injection of vaccine or placebo. The table came from immunoSEQ multiplex PCR; TCRdb's copy has only in-frame clones and leaves some out. The sample yields about 350,000 clones, 88% seen once. Specimen: peripheral blood, collected in a trial of Ad26.COV2.S vaccine versus placebo. The TCR sequence derives from a person aged 18-60 years who received the Ad26.COV2.S COVID-19 vaccine or a placebo.

The CDR3 spells CASSENTDTQYF. DNA of the CDR3: TGTGCCAGTAGCGAGAACACAGATACGCAGTATTTT. This chain connects TRBV6-2 or TRBV6-3 to TRBJ2-3; TRBD2 is a possible D gene (5 bases). CDR1 and CDR2 (germline): MNHEY, SVGEGT. The CDR3 length is 12 residues. V lost 9 bases and J 2 bases, leaving 9 bases between the germline ends.